This T cell receptor (beta chain) was found in a study of cytomegalovirus exposure and HLA in healthy donors. About the research overall: A previous analysis identified 117 million unique TCR beta sequences derived from 180 million or so T cells.

About this clone: Its cognate antigen is unknown.

The PCR was carried out with 60 Vbeta primers and 13 Jbeta primers. The assay was immunoSEQ multiplex PCR, and TCRdb's table has in-frame clones only and misses some. Of about 180,000 clones listed, 76% are singletons. Study observations and caveats: A few CMV-associated chains were confirmed in vitro to be specific for CMV antigens. Across all donors, roughly uniform sequencing depth was an assumption of the presence/absence analyses. It was reportedly the case that the classifier diagnosed cytomegalovirus status with high specificity and sensitivity.

Germline CDR1 reads LGHNA; CDR2 reads YNFKEQ. The ends lost 1 base at V and 7 bases at J; junction bases unmatched: 9. The CDR3 sequence is 16 residues long. Sequencing was done on a sample of PBMCs. This receptor was taken from a man in his late teens or twenties in good health and CMV-seronegative. The J gene is TRBJ1-4, the V gene TRBV4-2, with 7 bases identical to TRBD1. CDR3 loop: CASSQVRGRGSEKLFF. CDR3 DNA: TGTGCCAGCAGCCAAGTGAGGGGGCGGGGAAGTGAAAAACTGTTTTTT.